This TCR beta chain was identified in a study of cytomegalovirus exposure and HLA in healthy donors. Overall study context: Genotyping of 300 to 450 donors showed that around 86% belonged to the Caucasian-associated ancestry cluster.

The CDR3 sequence is 14 residues long. The ends lost 3 bases at V and 7 bases at J; junction bases unmatched: 2. The germline gives CDR1 SGHRS, CDR2 YFSETQ. The study ran its PCR with 60 Vbeta and 13 Jbeta primers. Clones were read by immunoSEQ multiplex PCR, and TCRdb kept only the in-frame ones, dropping some. This sample has some 130,000 clones, with about four fifths found just once. Regarding the study as a whole: On later analysis, the bulk of CMV-associated TCR beta chains appeared to be HLA-restricted. Sequencing artifact likely explains a cluster of highly shared sequence variants.

A word on this clone: What it binds is unknown.

The V gene is TRBV5-1, the J gene TRBJ2-1, with 12 bases matching TRBD2. The receptor was isolated from a young man in good health. Sequenced sample: PBMCs. For the CDR3, the DNA is TGCGCCAGCAGCTGGACTAGCGGGATAAATGAGCAGTTCTTC. Its protein product is CASSWTSGINEQFF.